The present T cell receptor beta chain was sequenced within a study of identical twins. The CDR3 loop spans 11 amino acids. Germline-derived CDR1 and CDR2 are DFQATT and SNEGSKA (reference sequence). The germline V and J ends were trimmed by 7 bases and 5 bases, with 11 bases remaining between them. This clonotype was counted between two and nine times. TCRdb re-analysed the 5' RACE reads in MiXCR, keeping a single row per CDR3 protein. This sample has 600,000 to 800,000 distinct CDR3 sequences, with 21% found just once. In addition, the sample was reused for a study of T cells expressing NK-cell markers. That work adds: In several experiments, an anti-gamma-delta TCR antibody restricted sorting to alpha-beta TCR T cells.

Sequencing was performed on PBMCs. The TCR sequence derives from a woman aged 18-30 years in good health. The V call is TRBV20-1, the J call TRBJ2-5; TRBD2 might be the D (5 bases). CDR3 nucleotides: TGCAGTGTACGGGGTTTGGAGACCCAGTACTTC. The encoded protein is CSVRGLETQYF.